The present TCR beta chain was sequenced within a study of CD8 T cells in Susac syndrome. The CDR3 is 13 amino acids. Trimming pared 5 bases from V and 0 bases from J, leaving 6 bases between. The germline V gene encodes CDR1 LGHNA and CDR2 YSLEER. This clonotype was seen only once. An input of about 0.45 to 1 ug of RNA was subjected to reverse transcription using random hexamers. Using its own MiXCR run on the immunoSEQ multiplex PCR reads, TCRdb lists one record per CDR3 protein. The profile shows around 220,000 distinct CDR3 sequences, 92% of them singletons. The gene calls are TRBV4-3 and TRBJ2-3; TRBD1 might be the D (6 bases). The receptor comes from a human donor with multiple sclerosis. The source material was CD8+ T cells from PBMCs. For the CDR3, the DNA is TGCGCCAGCAGCAGGGGGAGCACAGATACGCAGTATTTT. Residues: CASSRGSTDTQYF.